This TCR beta chain originates from a study of human T cells and chemical hapten exposure (dated by TCRdb to the early 2020s). At the level of the whole study: For sensitization, 2% DPC in acetone was applied to a roughly 2 cm by roughly 2 cm area of upper inner arm skin. Patients additionally received weekly therapeutic DPC doses to the scalp throughout the roughly 25-week study period. This study followed changes in the peripheral blood TCR repertoire in vivo during primary and secondary sensitization of alopecia patients to the hapten diphenylcyclopropenone (DPC). The mostly female patient cohort included alopecia areata with under or over 50% scalp involvement, alopecia totalis and alopecia universalis. Blood samples were taken from patients before sensitization (week 0) and then at 2, 6 and about 24 weeks after DPC sensitization. About 29 alopecia patients gave blood for TCR sequencing at one to four time points (pre-sensitization, 2, 6 and 24 weeks). The libraries were sequenced as a pool, and the TCR yield per sample differed mostly because of small variations in library volumes within the pool. Patch testing was performed on the upper back with Finn chambers containing 0.01% DPC, and the patch tests were scored after 6 days according to International Contact Dermatitis Research Group standards. Broader findings and caveats from the paper: Alopecia, a presumed autoimmune disease, was present in all patients, so the immune response of the patients might differ from that of healthy individuals. No change with DPC sensitization was found in the number of TCRs above 1 in 1000 frequency, and no evidence of global repertoire structure alterations was found. Compared with pre-sensitization or healthy control sets, expanded TCRs formed significantly more large CDR3 similarity clusters, which is consistent with antigen-driven responses. Repeated subsampling changed both the strength of the expansion versus patch-test correlation and the threshold at which the correlation became significant. The number of PT1 expanded TCRs positively correlated with patch test score, significant at thresholds 8, 16 and 32 but not 4.

Per the publication, the time point label means: patch test 2, 6 weeks after DPC sensitization. The treatment or condition label corresponds to: therapeutic diphenylcyclopropenone sensitization with weekly scalp DPC. At every patch-test visit, the blood draw took place before the patch test was put on. Patients were considered eligible if aged 18 to 70, diagnosed with alopecia and deemed suitable for DPC therapy, and patients were excluded if pregnant. Total RNA was extracted from unfractionated whole blood that had been collected in Tempus Blood RNA tubes. In this sample, this clonotype turned up many times. What antigen it recognizes has not been identified. Nothing much larger sits one base from this clone, and base qualities are not available. In the germline V gene, CDR1 corresponds to MNHEY and CDR2 to SVGEGT. Inclusive of the bounding cysteine and phenylalanine, the CDR3 is 14 residues long. Only the CDR3 portion is preserved as DNA: 42 bases, with reading frame beginning at the first base. The V and J ends are trimmed by 5 bases and 0 bases, leaving 8 bases between them.

The library was prepared using RACE. The sequencer listed for this sample is NextSeq 500. Library preparation attached unique molecular identifiers to individual cDNA molecules for quantitative, reproducible TCR counting. Both TCR alpha and TCR beta chains were sequenced from each blood RNA sample. As for the authors' bioinformatics: A median of roughly 99,000 TCRs per sample was observed, with a range of about 20,000 to 700,000. V, J and CDR3 annotation of the TCR reads was carried out using the Decombinator software suite. For PS versus PT1 abundance plots, all samples were subsampled to the same number of TCRs (28,000). TCRs were defined as expanded if absent before sensitization and observed at least eight times at the 2-week time point. TCRdb reprocessed the public reads (quality trimming at Q25 with fastp, clone calling with MiXCR) and kept in-frame beta chains. Rows with a matching CDR3 protein are joined into one entry that keeps the most common DNA and genes. The V and J calls shown here were made by TCRdb, not taken from the authors' results. The sample table records about 380,000 distinct CDR3 sequences; just under 6.5% of these occur just once. Clones ranked in the top ten supply about 6% of the sample.

The sequence is built from TRBV6-2 or TRBV6-3 and TRBJ2-4; the D gene remains uncertain. The TCR sequence derives from a woman aged 18-29 years with alopecia areata. Some clones in this sample may be carry-over from other donors' samples. The starting material was whole blood, obtained in connection with sensitization to the hapten diphenylcyclopropenone (DPC). The DNA sequence is as follows: TGTGCCAGCAGTCGTACTGAAGCCAAAAACATTCAGTACTTC. Protein translation: CASSRTEAKNIQYF.